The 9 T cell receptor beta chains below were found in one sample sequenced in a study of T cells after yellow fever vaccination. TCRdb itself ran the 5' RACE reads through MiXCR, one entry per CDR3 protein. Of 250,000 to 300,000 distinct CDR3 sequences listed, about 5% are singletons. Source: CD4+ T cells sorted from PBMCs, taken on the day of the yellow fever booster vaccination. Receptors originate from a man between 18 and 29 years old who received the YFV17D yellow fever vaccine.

The chain's CDR3 is CASSYPIMDRGYGYTF. For the CDR3, the DNA is TGTGCCAGCAGTTACCCCATCATGGACAGGGGCTATGGCTACACCTTC. The chain joins TRBV6-5 to TRBJ1-2; TRBD1 matches at 9 bases. The CDR3 consists of 16 residues. V shed 2 bases and J 4 bases; nucleotides not matched to a gene: 8. Per germline, CDR1 MNHEY and CDR2 SVGAGI.

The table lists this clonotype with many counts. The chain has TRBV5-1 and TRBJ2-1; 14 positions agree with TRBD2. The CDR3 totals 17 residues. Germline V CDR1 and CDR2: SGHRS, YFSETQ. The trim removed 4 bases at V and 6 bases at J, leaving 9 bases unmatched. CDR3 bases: TGCGCCAGCAGCCCAGGACTAGCGGGGGGCGCAATCAATGAGCAGTTCTTC. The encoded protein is CASSPGLAGGAINEQFF.

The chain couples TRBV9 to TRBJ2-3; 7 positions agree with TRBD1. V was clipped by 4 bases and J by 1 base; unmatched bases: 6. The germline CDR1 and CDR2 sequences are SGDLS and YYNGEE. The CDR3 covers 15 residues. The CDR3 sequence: CASSPWDSGTDTQYF. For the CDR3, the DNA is TGTGCCAGCAGCCCCTGGGACAGCGGCACAGATACGCAGTATTTT.

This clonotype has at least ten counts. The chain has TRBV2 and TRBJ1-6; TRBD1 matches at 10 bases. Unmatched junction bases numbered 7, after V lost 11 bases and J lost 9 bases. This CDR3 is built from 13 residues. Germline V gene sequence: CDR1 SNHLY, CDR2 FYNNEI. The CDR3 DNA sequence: TGTGCCGGACGGACAGGGGGTCTTTCACCCCTCCACTTT. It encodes CAGRTGGLSPLHF.

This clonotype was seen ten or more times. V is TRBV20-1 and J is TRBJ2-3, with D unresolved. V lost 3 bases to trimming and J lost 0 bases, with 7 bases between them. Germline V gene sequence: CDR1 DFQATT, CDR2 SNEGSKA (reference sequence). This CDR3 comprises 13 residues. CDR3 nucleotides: TGCAGTGCTAGGGCTACTAGCACAGATACGCAGTATTTT. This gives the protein CSARATSTDTQYF.

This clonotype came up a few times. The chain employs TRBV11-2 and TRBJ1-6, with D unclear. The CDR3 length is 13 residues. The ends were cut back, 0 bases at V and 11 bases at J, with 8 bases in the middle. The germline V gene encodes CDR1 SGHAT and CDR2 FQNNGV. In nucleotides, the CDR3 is TGTGCCAGCAGCTTAGATCGGCGGGCACCCCTCCACTTT. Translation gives CASSLDRRAPLHF. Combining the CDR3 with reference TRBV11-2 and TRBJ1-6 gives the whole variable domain EAGVAQSPRYKIIEKRQSVAFWCNPISGHATLYWYQQILGQGPKLLIQFQNNGVVDDSQLPKDRFSAERLKGVDSTLKIQPAKLEDSAVYLCASSLDRRAPLHFGNGTRLTVT.

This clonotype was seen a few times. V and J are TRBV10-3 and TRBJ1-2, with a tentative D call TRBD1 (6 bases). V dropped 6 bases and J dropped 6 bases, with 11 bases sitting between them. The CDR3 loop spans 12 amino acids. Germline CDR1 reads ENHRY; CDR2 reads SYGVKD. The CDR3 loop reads CAIRQGVDGYTF. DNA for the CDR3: TGTGCCATCAGACAGGGAGTAGATGGCTACACCTTC.

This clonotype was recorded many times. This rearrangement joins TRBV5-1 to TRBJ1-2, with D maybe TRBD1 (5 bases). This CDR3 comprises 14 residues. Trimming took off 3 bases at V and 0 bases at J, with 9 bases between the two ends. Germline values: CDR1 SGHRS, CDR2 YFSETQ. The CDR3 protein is CASSSTASNYGYTF. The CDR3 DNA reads TGCGCCAGCAGCTCGACAGCCTCTAACTATGGCTACACCTTC.

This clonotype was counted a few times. The CDR3 reads CASSLEGAGDTQYF. The CDR3 nucleotides read TGCGCCAGCAGCTTGGAAGGGGCAGGCGATACGCAGTATTTT. J is TRBJ2-3 and V is TRBV5-1; D may be TRBD1 (5 bases). The CDR3 is made up of 14 amino acids. Per the germline V gene, CDR1 is SGHRS and CDR2 is YFSETQ. Between the trimmed V and J ends, which lost 0 bases and 6 bases, there was a span of 11 bases.